This entry is about one TCR beta chain. Its antigen is still unknown. This entry comes from a study of graft-versus-host responses after intestinal transplantation. Study-wide background: Recipients were given multivisceral, liver-intestinal, or isolated intestinal transplants. Every one of the recipients received anti-thymocyte globulin induction and afterwards took tacrolimus and steroids for around 3 years. Study-wide results and caveats: Subjects displaying graft-donor T cell macrochimerism possessed elevated graft-versus-host to host-versus-graft clonal ratios inside allografts. Declines in HvG clones occurring early post-transplant were associated with peak circulating GvH clone levels.

The table came from immunoSEQ multiplex PCR; TCRdb's copy has only in-frame clones and leaves some out. Altogether about 83,000 clones are present, about 88% being singletons, with the ten largest covering roughly 0.35%. This sequence originates from a human donor who received an intestinal transplant. The sequencing here drew on unstimulated CD4+ T cells sorted from spleen or lymph node cells, taken before intestinal transplant.

The CDR3 sequence is CATSRDLSRTAYEQYF. For the CDR3, the DNA is TGTGCCACCAGCAGAGATCTCTCGCGGACAGCCTACGAGCAGTACTTC. The chain is built from TRBV15 and TRBJ2-7; tentatively, D is TRBD1 (6 bases). The CDR3 loop spans 16 amino acids. V gave up 0 bases and J gave up 2 bases, with 14 bases separating them. The V gene's germline CDR1 is LNHNV and CDR2 YYDKDF (reference sequence).